Reported below is one T cell receptor beta chain. The sample holds a few counts of this clone. What this receptor recognizes is not known. Nothing much larger sits one base from this clone, and base qualities are not available. The germline ends are 8 bases apart after V is trimmed by 6 bases and J by 6 bases. The CDR1 and CDR2 encoded by the germline V gene (reference sequence) are DFQATT and SNEGSKA. The CDR3 starts with the cysteine, ends with the phenylalanine, and has 10 residues. The retained sequence is limited to the CDR3, 30 bases, with the frame set at the first base. The data are from a study of shared clonotypes between healthy human individuals (dated by TCRdb to between 2020 and 2021). In the study overall: The cohort included a few men and a couple of women between 18 and 49 years of age. Per donor, three plates each were used for CD4 naive and CD4 memory, two for CD8 naive, and one for CD8 memory. To estimate repertoire size and how much clonotype sharing occurs between individuals, the study deeply sequenced the blood TCR repertoires of 5 or 6 healthy adults. Libraries were prepared and TCR repertoires were sequenced by different laboratories using diverse techniques, in order to increase sequencing depth and limit assay-specific biases. Each donor's leukapheresis produced roughly between roughly 0.85 and 9 billion PBMCs.

Using the deep immunoSEQ assay, multiplex PCR amplified TCR CDR3 regions from genomic DNA. Genomic DNA extracted from each cell subset was distributed evenly over all wells of several immunoSEQ 96-well plates, and each plate served as one replicate. For sorted subsets, each replicate PCR was loaded with 200 ng genomic DNA, equivalent to 25,000 to 35,000 T cell genomes. The purified libraries were quantified using a Qubit 3.0 fluorometer, sized with a Bioanalyzer 2100, and then quantified again using the KAPA Library Quantification kit. Each immunoSEQ 96-well plate was sequenced on its own single-read 150-cycle Illumina NextSeq 550 flow cell. As for the original processing: The immunoSEQ output contained only junctional sequences without quality scores, so filtering could not match that applied to full-length reads. To assign V/J genes and CDR3, sequences were annotated using PyIR, a Python wrapper for IgBLAST v1.9, with IMGT germline references. Reads were filtered out if the reads had weak V/J assignments (E-value above 1e-6), no CDR3, stop codons, out-of-frame junctions, or ambiguous translated residues. V3J clonotypes were defined by identical inferred V gene, J gene, and CDR3 amino acid sequence. The percentage overlap between two repertoires was calculated by dividing the number of shared unique clonotypes by the size of the smaller repertoire. Repertoire richness was assessed with RTK rarefaction, the Chao1 estimator, and Recon v2.1 estimates of unobserved clonotypes. Generation probabilities were computed with OLGA for all TCRbeta clonotypes obtained by the gDNA method from four donors. TCRdb carries this immuneACCESS record with in-frame sequences only. Its versions omit some clonotypes, under half of them owing to an unresolved V gene in the studies checked, with the rest unexplained. Clonal size and the V and J genes are those of that table, whereas D and trimming came from the DNA. Here the sample has roughly 2,000,000 clones; just under 95% occur a single time. The ten largest clones capture roughly 1.7% of the sample.

For the CD8 naive samples, CD45RO-negative cells were positively selected for CCR7, yielding a CD45RA+CCR7+ population from which TemRA cells were excluded. Healthy HIV-negative adults with no recently reported acute infections or vaccinations were included as donors. Every donor was a Caucasian adult living in Nashville, Tennessee, USA. Blood was obtained by leukapheresis, after which PBMCs were separated by Ficoll-Histopaque density gradient centrifugation and cryopreserved in liquid nitrogen vapor phase. Purity and quantity of every magnetically sorted T cell population were checked by analytical flow cytometry. From each sorted fraction, genomic DNA was isolated and quantified by UV absorbance on a Nanodrop 2000c. Points the paper makes about the study in general: Only blood was sampled, and tissue TCR repertoires likely differ from those in blood. When several donors were compared, the shared fraction of clonotypes was about 5.2% for naive CD4, less than 4% for naive CD8, 2.3% for memory CD4, and 0.35% to 0.4% for memory CD8. The small number of donors limited the genetic and exposure-history diversity represented. Clonotypes shared by all four sorted-subset donors showed higher generation probabilities than non-shared clonotypes. Even with the large sequencing depth, rarefaction of the sorted-subset datasets indicated that sequencing was incomplete. Naive subsets generally had larger estimated clonotype richness than memory subsets. Based on pairwise subsampling, the degree of clonotype sharing among donors was expected to be affected by sequencing depth.

Sequencing was performed on naive CD8+ T cells from PBMCs. What the cell subset or site label conveys for this sample: CD45RA+CCR7+. The V gene is TRBV20-1 and the J gene is TRBJ1-1; a confident D gene designation cannot be given. This TCR came from a man in his late teens or twenties in good health. Some clones in this sample may be carry-over from other donors' samples. CDR3 reads: CSASRAEAFF. DNA sequence: TGCAGTGCCTCCCGAGCTGAAGCTTTCTTT.